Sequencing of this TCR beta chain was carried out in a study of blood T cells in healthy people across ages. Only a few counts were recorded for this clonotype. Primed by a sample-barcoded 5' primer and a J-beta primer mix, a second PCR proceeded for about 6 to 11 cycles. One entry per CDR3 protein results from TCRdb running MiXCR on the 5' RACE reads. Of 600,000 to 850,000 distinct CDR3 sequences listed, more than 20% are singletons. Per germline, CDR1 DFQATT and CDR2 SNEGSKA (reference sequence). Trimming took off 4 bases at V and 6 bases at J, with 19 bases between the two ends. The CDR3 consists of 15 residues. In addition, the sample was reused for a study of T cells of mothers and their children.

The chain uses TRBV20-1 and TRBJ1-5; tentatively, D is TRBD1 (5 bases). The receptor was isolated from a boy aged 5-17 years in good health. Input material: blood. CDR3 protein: CSAINSGEVGQPQHF. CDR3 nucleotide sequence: TGCAGTGCTATTAATTCGGGGGAGGTAGGTCAGCCCCAGCATTTT.